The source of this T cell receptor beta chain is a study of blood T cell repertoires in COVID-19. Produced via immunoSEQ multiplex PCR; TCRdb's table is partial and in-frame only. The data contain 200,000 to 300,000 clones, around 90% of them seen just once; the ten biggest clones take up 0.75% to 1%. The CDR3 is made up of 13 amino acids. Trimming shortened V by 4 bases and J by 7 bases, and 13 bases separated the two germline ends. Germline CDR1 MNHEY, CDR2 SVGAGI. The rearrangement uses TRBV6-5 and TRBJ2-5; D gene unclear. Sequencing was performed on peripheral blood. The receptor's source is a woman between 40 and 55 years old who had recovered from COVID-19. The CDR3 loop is CASSSPSVGTQYF. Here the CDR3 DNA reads TGTGCCAGCAGTTCCCCCTCGGTCGGGACCCAGTACTTC.